The subject of this entry is one TCR beta chain. Its target is not known. The sample comes from a study of cytomegalovirus exposure and HLA in healthy donors. The V and J ends lost 0 bases and 4 bases, in that order; junction bases with no gene match: 14. Per germline, CDR1 SGDLS and CDR2 YYNGEE. The CDR3 is 18 residues long. PCR employed 60 Vbeta and 13 Jbeta primers. Profiling relied on immunoSEQ multiplex PCR, and the TCRdb table lists in-frame clones only, not all of them. The sample consists of 110,000 to 150,000 clones, under 90% of them appearing once. Study results and caveats: With later analysis, a missense DCLRE1C variant became linked to TCR beta V- and J-gene trimming. What a later analysis reportedly showed was that an Asian-associated ancestry cluster had fewer N-insertions than the approximately 700-donor mean.

The clonotype comes from a boy aged 2 to 9 in good health and CMV-seronegative. The chain has TRBV9 and TRBJ2-3; TRBD1 aligns across 7 bases. Sequences were obtained from PBMCs. The CDR3 is CASSVDPGGRQGADTQYF. CDR3 bases: TGTGCCAGCAGCGTAGATCCGGGCGGCCGCCAGGGGGCAGATACGCAGTATTTT.